The T cell receptor (beta chain) under discussion was sequenced for a study of breast tumors, draining lymph nodes, adjacent tissues. Findings and limits, study-wide: Data fit most tumor T cells coming from lymph node, expanding in tumor. Tumor T cell lymph node origin was a supported hypothesis, not proven. Tumor repertoires ranked between lymph nodes and nontumor tissue in diversity, with V and J gene preferences.

This clonotype was recorded a few times. What it recognizes is unknown. TCRdb passed the multiplex PCR reads through MiXCR, listing each CDR3 protein once. The table has 200,000 or so distinct CDR3 sequences, 30% to 40% seen once. Samples came from axillary lymph nodes draining the breast cancer. Trimming cost V 7 bases and J 4 bases, with 14 bases left between them. CDR3 length equals 14 residues. The rearrangement joins TRBV12-3 or TRBV12-4 to TRBJ1-3; unclear D gene. Sequenced input: axillary lymph node tissue. The TCR comes from a female donor with breast cancer. Some clones in this sample may be carry-over from other donors' samples. The CDR3 loop reads CASTLRGSGNTIYF. CDR3 bases: TGTGCCAGCACCCTGCGGGGATCAGGAAACACCATATATTTT.